Listed here are 2 T cell receptor beta chains from one sample, sequenced in a study of blood T cell repertoires in COVID-19. This table comes from immunoSEQ multiplex PCR, and its TCRdb copy is limited to in-frame clones, with some not included. The sample carries 120,000 or so clones, 60% to 80% recorded once. Source material: peripheral blood. The receptor source for this set is a woman aged 80 or over with active or convalescent COVID-19.

The chain has TRBV14 and TRBJ1-4; TRBD1 matches 8 bases. CDR1 is SGHDN, CDR2 FVKESK, per germline. V trimming: 4 bases; J trimming: 8 bases; junction bases outside the gene matches: 9. There are 15 residues in the CDR3. The CDR3 nucleotides read TGTGCCAGCAGCCTGGCAGGGGGCGCGGGAGAAAAACTGTTTTTT. It codes for CASSLAGGAGEKLFF.

This clone was recorded only once. The CDR3 DNA follows: TGTGCCAGCAGCTTAGCGGGGACTAGCCCGAATGAGCAGTTCTTC. The encoded protein is CASSLAGTSPNEQFF. The rearrangement uses TRBV7-2 and TRBJ2-1; 9 bases map to TRBD2. CDR1 is SGHTA, CDR2 FQGNSA, per germline. The J segment lost 7 bases and the V segment lost 0 bases, leaving 4 bases of the junction unmatched. The CDR3 loop spans 15 amino acids.